This entry is about one T cell receptor (beta chain). V shed 0 bases and J shed 3 bases, with 19 bases lying between them. CDR3 length: 17 amino acids. Germline CDR1 and CDR2: SGHNT and YYREEE (reference sequence). Time point in this sample: peripheral blood 6 weeks after treatment start. This sample is drawn from a study of PD-L1 blockade in urothelial cancer. The overall study: From 0 to 3 prior chemotherapy regimens had been given to the patients. Blood was tested 3 weeks (second dose) and 6 weeks into treatment.

Assay: immunoSEQ multiplex PCR; the TCRdb copy retains only in-frame clones and omits some. The sample includes more than 45,000 clones, more than 75% of them seen just once. The chain employs TRBV5-4 and TRBJ2-7, with D maybe TRBD2 (6 bases). The sample consisted of PBMCs, taken around atezolizumab (anti-PD-L1) treatment. The origin of this receptor is a man in his 60s with urothelial cancer. DNA for the CDR3: TGTGCCAGCAGCTTGGCCGCGGGGCCAAGGCTAAGCTACGAGCAGTACTTC. Translated, it gives CASSLAAGPRLSYEQYF.